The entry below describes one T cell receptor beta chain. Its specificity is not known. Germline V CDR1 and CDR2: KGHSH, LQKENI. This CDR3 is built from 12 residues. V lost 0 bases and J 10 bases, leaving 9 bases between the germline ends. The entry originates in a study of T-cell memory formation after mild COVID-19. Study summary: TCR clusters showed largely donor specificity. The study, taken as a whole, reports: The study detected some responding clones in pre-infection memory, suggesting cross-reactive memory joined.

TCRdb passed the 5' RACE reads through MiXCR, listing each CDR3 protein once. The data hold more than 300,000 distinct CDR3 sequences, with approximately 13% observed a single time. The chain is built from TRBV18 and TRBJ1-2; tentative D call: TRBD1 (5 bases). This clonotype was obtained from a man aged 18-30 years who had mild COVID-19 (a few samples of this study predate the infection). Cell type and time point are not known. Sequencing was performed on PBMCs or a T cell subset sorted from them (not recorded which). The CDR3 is CASSPPGVAYTF. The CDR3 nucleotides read TGTGCCAGCTCACCACCAGGGGTTGCCTACACCTTC.